One sample yielded the 24 T cell receptor beta chains listed below, sequenced in a study of blood T cell repertoires in COVID-19. Only in-frame clones appear in the TCRdb table, and some are missing; sequencing was by immunoSEQ multiplex PCR. The data hold approximately 530,000 clones, with roughly 91% observed a single time. Source material: peripheral blood. The receptors were gathered from a woman aged 45-59 years with COVID-19, enrolled during active disease.

V gene TRBV9 combines with J gene TRBJ1-3; 7 bases are shared with TRBD1. The germline CDR1 and CDR2 sequences are SGDLS and YYNGEE. The CDR3 runs to 13 residues. The junction had 1 base not matched to a gene; V was cut back by 7 bases and J by 0 bases. CDR3 in DNA: TGTGCCAGCTCAGGGGGCTCTGGAAACACCATATATTTT. Translated: CASSGGSGNTIYF.

The gene calls are TRBV7-8 and TRBJ2-1; 12 bases are a match to TRBD2. This CDR3 spans 16 amino acids. Germline V gene lookup returns CDR1 SGHVS and CDR2 FQNEAQ. The trim removed 5 bases at V and 8 bases at J, leaving 10 bases unmatched. The CDR3 is CASSPRLAGGRDEQFF. CDR3 in DNA: TGTGCCAGCAGCCCTCGGCTAGCGGGGGGGCGGGATGAGCAGTTCTTC.

The rearrangement links TRBV27 to TRBJ1-4, with a tentative D call TRBD1 (5 bases). Germline values: CDR1 MNHEY, CDR2 SMNVEV (reference sequence). The ends were cut back, 8 bases at V and 8 bases at J, with 9 bases in the middle. The CDR3 consists of 11 residues. Written as DNA, the CDR3 is TGTGCCAGCGGGACTGGAGAAAAACTGTTTTTT. This sequence encodes CASGTGEKLFF.

CDR3 coding DNA: TGCGCCAGCAGCTTGATGGCGGGGGGGAACAATGAGCAGTTCTTC. Its protein product is CASSLMAGGNNEQFF. This chain links TRBV5-1 with TRBJ2-1; 9 bases are a match to TRBD2. In germline, CDR1 is SGHRS, CDR2 YFSETQ. The trim removed 1 base at V and 5 bases at J, leaving 4 bases unmatched. The CDR3 covers 15 residues.

This clone was seen only once. The chain links TRBV7-3 to TRBJ2-5, with D possibly being TRBD2 (5 bases). Trimming removed 4 bases from V and 2 bases from J, with 14 bases in between. CDR1 SGHTA and CDR2 FQGTGA come from the germline V gene. The CDR3 runs to 15 residues. CDR3 nucleotide sequence: TGTGCCAGCAGCTACGCAGGAGGCCAACAAGAGACCCAGTACTTC. Its translation: CASSYAGGQQETQYF.

V is TRBV2 and J is TRBJ2-3; a possible D gene is TRBD1 (6 bases). The germline V gene has CDR1 SNHLY and CDR2 FYNNEI. V gave up 6 bases and J gave up 2 bases, with 15 bases separating them. The CDR3 covers 15 residues. CDR3 sequence: CASSLGHLLTDTQYF. In DNA form, the CDR3 reads TGTGCCAGCAGCTTGGGACACCTTCTCACAGATACGCAGTATTTT.

The CDR3 DNA reads as TGTGCCAGCAGTGAAGCCAGGGTGAATTCACCCCTCCACTTT. It encodes CASSEARVNSPLHF. The V gene is TRBV2, the J gene TRBJ1-6; D possibly corresponds to TRBD1 (5 bases). The germline V gene has CDR1 SNHLY and CDR2 FYNNEI. The CDR3 is 14 amino acids. V lost 0 bases and J lost 7, with 7 bases in between.

The CDR3 DNA is TGTGCCAGCAGCTTGTGGTATGAGAAACAAGAGACCCAGTACTTC. This sequence encodes CASSLWYEKQETQYF. V and J are TRBV11-2 and TRBJ2-5, with D unresolved. The CDR3 has 15 residues. Trimming cost V 3 bases and J 2 bases, with 13 bases left between them. Per germline, CDR1 SGHAT and CDR2 FQNNGV.

The chain employs TRBV4-2 and TRBJ1-3; D might be TRBD1 (5 bases). The ends were cut back, 0 bases at V and 0 bases at J, with 9 bases in the middle. The CDR3 runs to 16 residues. Looked up from germline, CDR1 is LGHNA and CDR2 is YNFKEQ. The CDR3 spells CASSQESGYSGNTIYF. The CDR3 nucleotides read TGTGCCAGCAGCCAAGAATCAGGGTACTCTGGAAACACCATATATTTT.

The rearrangement joins TRBV5-6 to TRBJ1-3, with D maybe TRBD1 (5 bases). CDR1 and CDR2 from the germline V gene are SGHDT and YYEEEE. The CDR3 covers 13 residues. The ends were cut back, 4 bases at V and 6 bases at J, with 11 bases in the middle. As DNA, the CDR3 is TGTGCCAGCAGCCCTCTAGGGGCAAACACCATATATTTT. Its translation is CASSPLGANTIYF.

This sequence joins TRBV12-5 and TRBJ2-2; 7 bases are shared with TRBD2. J was trimmed by 5 bases and V by 2 bases; bases with no gene match: 5. Germline CDR1 and CDR2: LGHNT and FRNRAP. The CDR3 consists of 15 residues. The CDR3 here is CASGLWQGGTGELFF. CDR3 DNA sequence: TGTGCTAGTGGTTTGTGGCAGGGAGGGACCGGGGAGCTGTTTTTT.

The gene calls are TRBV6-5 and TRBJ1-2, with TRBD1 identical over 9 bases. The V and J ends lost 5 bases and 6 bases, in that order; junction bases with no gene match: 10. The CDR3 has 15 residues. Germline values: CDR1 MNHEY, CDR2 SVGAGI. The DNA of the CDR3 is TGTGCCAGCAGTCCTCTAGCGACAGGGGGAGATGGCTACACCTTC. Translation: CASSPLATGGDGYTF.

This sequence joins TRBV10-3 and TRBJ1-1; D is undetermined. V lost 3 bases and J lost 4, with 21 bases in between. CDR1 ENHRY and CDR2 SYGVKD come from the germline V gene. CDR3 length: 17 residues. The CDR3, as DNA: TGTGCCATCAGTGAAAGACAACAAGGGAGTAGTAGCACTGAAGCTTTCTTT. Encoded protein: CAISERQQGSSSTEAFF.

This CDR3 reads CASSSPRTGSNTEAFF. Written as DNA, the CDR3 is TGTGCCAGCAGCTCACCTCGAACAGGGTCGAACACTGAAGCTTTCTTT. The genes are TRBV5-4 and TRBJ1-1; D might be TRBD1 (6 bases). This CDR3 comprises 16 residues. Trimming left V 3 bases short and J 1 base short, with 16 bases between. From germline, CDR1 is SGHNT and CDR2 YYREEE (reference sequence).

This chain connects TRBV14 to TRBJ2-1; 7 bases are shared with TRBD2. The CDR3 extends over 13 amino acids. Germline lookup yields CDR1 SGHDN and CDR2 FVKESK. J was trimmed by 8 bases and V by 1 base; bases with no gene match: 2. Written as DNA, the CDR3 is TGTGCCAGCAGCCAAGCTGGACTAGATGAGCAGTTCTTC. Residues: CASSQAGLDEQFF.

This chain connects TRBV3-1 (or the pseudogene TRBV3-2) to TRBJ1-1; D is unresolved. With 5 bases removed from V and 7 bases from J, the gap between germline ends came to 14 bases. The germline gives CDR1 LGHDT, CDR2 YNNKEL (reference sequence). The CDR3 is 13 residues long. The chain's CDR3 is CASSFTARDEAFF. In DNA form, the CDR3 reads TGTGCCAGCAGCTTCACGGCCCGGGATGAAGCTTTCTTT.

The chain links TRBV10-2 to TRBJ2-3; D might be TRBD2 (5 bases). The V end lost 5 bases, the J end lost 8 bases, and 14 bases lay between the germline ends. Germline assignment: CDR1 WSHSY and CDR2 SAAADI. This CDR3 is 13 amino acids long. Here the CDR3 reads CASSTDFSSTQYF. The CDR3 DNA follows: TGCGCCAGCAGTACGGACTTCAGCAGTACGCAGTATTTT.

The rearrangement joins TRBV2 to TRBJ1-2; D is perhaps TRBD1 (6 bases). This CDR3 spans 13 amino acids. Germline lookup yields CDR1 SNHLY and CDR2 FYNNEI. The germline V and J ends were trimmed by 6 bases and 4 bases, with 12 bases remaining between them. The CDR3 bases are TGTGCCAGCAGGGAGCAGGGGCGCTATGGCTACACCTTC. It translates to CASREQGRYGYTF.

The chain joins TRBV5-8 to TRBJ1-1; D is possibly TRBD1 (5 bases). The CDR3 is 16 residues long. Germline CDR1 SGHTS, CDR2 YDEGEE. Trimming stripped 0 bases from V and 0 bases from J, with 12 bases between. The CDR3 protein is CASSLGSRGMNTEAFF. For the CDR3, the DNA is TGTGCCAGCAGCTTGGGATCTAGGGGAATGAACACTGAAGCTTTCTTT.

The V and J genes are TRBV29-1 and TRBJ1-1; perhaps TRBD1 as D (6 bases). CDR1 is SQVTM, CDR2 ANQGSEA, per germline. Trimming pared 6 bases from V and 1 base from J, leaving 12 bases between. This CDR3 region has 13 residues. The CDR3 nucleotides are TGCAGCGTGGGGGCAGGTGGGAACACTGAAGCTTTCTTT. This gives the protein CSVGAGGNTEAFF.

The genes are TRBV27 and TRBJ1-6; 7 bases agree with TRBD1. This CDR3 comprises 14 residues. CDR1 is MNHEY and CDR2 is SMNVEV in the germline V gene (reference sequence). V was pared by 7 bases and J by 6 bases, with 6 bases of the junction left unmatched. For the CDR3, the DNA is TGTGCCAGCACCCGCCAGGGGGTTAATTCACCCCTCCACTTT. This codes for CASTRQGVNSPLHF.

V gene TRBV27 combines with J gene TRBJ1-2; weak D call: TRBD1 (6 bases). The V gene's germline CDR1 is MNHEY and CDR2 SMNVEV (reference sequence). V was pared by 2 bases and J by 8 bases, with 12 bases between. The CDR3 has 13 residues. The CDR3 is CASSLRGGAGYTF. CDR3 nucleotides: TGTGCCAGCAGTTTACGGGGGGGCGCGGGCTACACCTTC.

The V call is TRBV7-2, the J call TRBJ2-3; 8 bases fit TRBD2. The CDR3 runs to 15 residues. The V segment lost 5 bases and the J segment 8 bases; nucleotides outside the gene matches: 12. In germline, CDR1 is SGHTA, CDR2 FQGNSA. CDR3 sequence (DNA): TGTGCCAGCAGCGATCTTGGTCGGGGGGGAGGTACGCAGTATTTT. Its protein is CASSDLGRGGGTQYF.

This sequence joins TRBV19 and TRBJ1-6; 10 bases agree with TRBD1. This CDR3 contains 13 residues. Looked up from germline, CDR1 is LNHDA and CDR2 is SQIVND (reference sequence). With V trimmed by 7 bases and J by 7 bases, 1 base remained unmatched. The CDR3 DNA sequence: TGTGCCAGTACGACAGGGGGCAATTCACCCCTCCACTTT. Amino acids: CASTTGGNSPLHF.